This T cell receptor beta chain was profiled in a study of T cells in Graves' hyperthyroidism and ophthalmopathy (dated by TCRdb to about 2019). Turning to the overall study: Peripheral blood samples were taken at initial diagnosis, before any treatment was given. To identify distinguishing TCR V-J signatures, a discovery cohort of about 100 patients was used, comprising 40 to 45 with Graves' ophthalmopathy and approximately 58 with stable Graves' hyperthyroidism. An independent validation cohort of about 20 hyperthyroidism patients and approximately 17 patients who later progressed to ophthalmopathy tested prospective prediction of ophthalmopathy. The approximately 98 discovery patients were randomly divided into training and test sets at a 7:3 ratio. In addition, the study compared T-cell repertoires in thyroid tissue and in blood from a handful of Graves' hyperthyroidism patients. Once sampling was done, hyperthyroidism patients were given methimazole at a starting dose of 30 mg daily, whereas ophthalmopathy patients were given high-dose intravenous methylprednisolone. The paper reports TCR Vbeta CDR3 sequencing of about 140 peripheral blood samples: under 45 ophthalmopathy, over 70 hyperthyroidism and approximately 17 progressor patients. Overall study results and their limits: Ophthalmopathy was separated from stable hyperthyroidism by a 13 V-J signature model, with 87.88% sensitivity and around 81% specificity obtained in cross-validation and 80%/75% obtained in testing. Most expanded thyroid clonotypes (frequency above 0.001) were also found in blood, which suggests that blood repertoires may mirror thyroid immune responses. Sample size was not statistically predetermined, and investigators were not blinded to group allocation. In validation, the model predicted progression to ophthalmopathy a median of approximately 6.3 months before onset, with roughly 71% sensitivity and about 72% specificity.

TCR beta CDR3 regions were amplified from RNA transcripts. The TCR CDR3 was subjected to a first round of RT-PCR using the HTBI primer set and the Qiagen OneStep RT-PCR kit. Libraries were constructed in a second round of multiplex PCR, after which size selection and purification were carried out. Sequencing of the libraries was done on an Illumina HiSeq2000 using paired-end 100 bp reads. On the authors' methods: SOAPnuke was used to process the raw data, removing reads that contained adapters or uncalled bases, had a mean Phred below 15, or lacked an exact match to the constant primer or identifier. High-quality paired reads were merged using COPE v1.2.5, and each unique nucleotide sequence was defined as a clonotype. MiTCR v1.1 was used to align the clonotypes against IMGT TRBV, TRBD and TRBJ reference segments. Only V-J combinations with frequency above 0.0001, covering 99.2% of repertoires, were analysed. The TCS score was defined as the ratio of F50 (clonal expansion) to E x V (chaos), calculated using BLOSUM62-based TCRdist between CDR3 peptides within each V-J. Welch's t-statistics and random forest reduced fewer than 550 V-J features to 10 to 15, which were used in a naive Bayes classifier (R e1071). The public reads were quality trimmed at Q25 with fastp and then assembled into clones with MiXCR by TCRdb, keeping productive beta chains. Here each entry gathers all rows of one CDR3 protein and keeps the most common genes and DNA. V and J calls and clone size were set by TCRdb, not the authors. In all, the sample holds around 300,000 distinct CDR3 sequences, and approximately 15% of those were seen once. The top ten constitute just under 25% of the sample.

This clonotype was counted many times. Its binding antigen is unknown. Per-base quality was not reported, and no clone a single base away is much larger than it. V and J lose 3 bases and 7 bases, and a span of 7 bases separates them. CDR1 is given as SEHNR and CDR2 as FQNEAQ, both from the germline V gene (reference sequence). The cysteine opens and the phenylalanine closes a CDR3 of 11 amino acids. The kept DNA is CDR3 alone, 33 bases in frame from the first base. Stable Graves' hyperthyroidism was defined as no progression to ophthalmopathy during 18 months of follow-up. Hyperthyroidism patients were aged 18 to 65 years and newly diagnosed, with disease duration of less than 2 months. Any patient with an uncontrolled infection, another autoimmune disease, pregnancy or lactation was excluded. Clinical symptoms, serum thyroxine and TRAb, thyroid ultrasound, and orbital computed tomography formed the basis for the diagnoses. Ficoll-Paque density gradient centrifugation was used to isolate PBMCs from 8 to 10 ml of fresh peripheral blood. Total RNA was extracted using Trizol reagent, and RNA quality was assessed on an Agilent 2100 Bioanalyzer.

Material: blood. The rearrangement joined TRBV7-9 to TRBJ2-7; the D gene assignment is ambiguous. The sequence derives from a woman aged 25 to 39 with Graves' hyperthyroidism. The CDR3 region reads CASSFDAEQYF. The DNA reads TGTGCCAGCAGCTTTGACGCAGAGCAGTACTTC.